One and the same sample provided the 17 T cell receptor beta chains below, sequenced in a study of cytomegalovirus exposure and HLA in healthy donors. PCR involved 60 Vbeta and 13 Jbeta primers. Generated by immunoSEQ multiplex PCR, the TCRdb table keeps only in-frame clones and is missing some. The data show 110,000 or so clones, under 80% seen once. Sequencing was carried out using PBMCs. All receptors come from a woman aged 50 to 65 in good health and CMV-seropositive.

The V call is TRBV28, the J call TRBJ1-2, with 8 bases fitting TRBD1. CDR3 length: 13 residues. After removal of 2 bases from V and 6 bases from J, the junction contained 2 bases not matched to a gene. Germline V lookup: CDR1 MDHEN, CDR2 SYDVKM. The CDR3 spells CASSLNRGDGYTF. CDR3 nucleotides: TGTGCCAGCAGTTTAAACAGGGGGGATGGCTACACCTTC.

The chain combines TRBV7-2 with TRBJ1-1; D perhaps matches TRBD1 (5 bases). Trimming took 2 bases from V and 1 from J, leaving 8 bases between them. Germline CDR1 SGHTA, CDR2 FQGNSA. The CDR3 spans 14 residues. CDR3 loop: CASSLNRQNTEAFF. DNA of the CDR3: TGTGCCAGCAGCTTAAACAGGCAGAACACTGAAGCTTTCTTT.

This clone was found a few times. This specimen includes other DNA sequences encoding the same CDR3. The V and J genes are TRBV7-8 and TRBJ1-1; 7 nucleotides line up with TRBD1. The germline V gene encodes CDR1 SGHVS and CDR2 FQNEAQ. This CDR3 is built from 14 residues. J gave up 1 base and V 5 bases, and 4 bases lay outside the gene matches. CDR3 region: CASSQGQANTEAFF. In nucleotides, the CDR3 is TGTGCCAGCAGCCAAGGACAGGCGAACACTGAAGCTTTCTTT.

This clone was observed once. The DNA of the CDR3 is TGTGCCAGTAGTATTTGGACAGGGGGTTCCTACGAGCAGTACTTC. Protein: CASSIWTGGSYEQYF. The chain uses TRBV19 and TRBJ2-7; 10 nucleotides agree with TRBD1. Germline lookup yields CDR1 LNHDA and CDR2 SQIVND (reference sequence). J was trimmed by 1 base and V by 3 bases; bases with no gene match: 3. CDR3 length equals 15 residues.

The chain has TRBV5-1 and TRBJ2-5, with D unclear. The CDR3 is 12 residues long. With 4 bases removed from V and 0 bases from J, the gap between germline ends came to 4 bases. Germline V gene sequence: CDR1 SGHRS, CDR2 YFSETQ. Here the CDR3 DNA reads TGCGCCAGCAGCAGAGACCAAGAGACCCAGTACTTC. It codes for CASSRDQETQYF.

The V call is TRBV9, the J call TRBJ2-2; D remains unclear. Trimming stripped 2 bases from V and 5 bases from J, with 7 bases between. Per germline, CDR1 SGDLS and CDR2 YYNGEE. The CDR3 covers 13 residues. The CDR3 here is CASSVTPTGELFF. The CDR3 coding sequence is TGTGCCAGCAGCGTGACACCTACCGGGGAGCTGTTTTTT.

The V and J genes are TRBV30 and TRBJ1-1; D is possibly TRBD1 (6 bases). Germline V gene sequence: CDR1 GTSNPN, CDR2 SVGIG (reference sequence). The V and J ends lost 7 bases and 1 base respectively, with 13 bases between them. This CDR3 region has 13 residues. CDR3 amino acids: CALSGAGNTEAFF. The CDR3 DNA sequence: TGTGCCTTATCAGGGGCTGGGAACACTGAAGCTTTCTTT.

The chain employs TRBV6-5 and TRBJ1-2; D is possibly TRBD1 (6 bases). The V end was cut by 2 bases, the J end by 3 bases, with 10 bases between. This CDR3 has 14 amino acids. CDR1 and CDR2 (germline): MNHEY, SVGAGI. CDR3 nucleotide sequence: TGTGCCAGCAGTTACGGTGCAGGGGACTATGGCTACACCTTC. Translating gives CASSYGAGDYGYTF.

The J gene is TRBJ1-1, the V gene TRBV27, with a tentative D call TRBD1 (6 bases). V lost 4 bases and J lost 4, with 13 bases in between. The length of the CDR3 is 14 residues. Germline V gives CDR1 MNHEY, CDR2 SMNVEV (reference sequence). The CDR3 nucleotides are TGTGCCAGCAGTTCCCAGACAGGTGGCACTGAAGCTTTCTTT. This translates into CASSSQTGGTEAFF.

The chain has TRBV25-1 and TRBJ2-7; 7 nucleotides agree with TRBD1. V lost 4 bases to trimming and J lost 5 bases; unmatched junction nucleotides: 5. Per the germline V gene, CDR1 is MGHDK and CDR2 is SYGVNS. This CDR3 contains 13 residues. The CDR3 reads CASSVPGGHEQYF. CDR3 DNA: TGTGCCAGCAGTGTACCAGGGGGACACGAGCAGTACTTC.

This chain uses TRBV7-7 with TRBJ1-1; D might be TRBD1 (6 bases). V was cut by 5 bases and J by 1 base, with 8 bases left in between. Germline V lookup: CDR1 SSHAT, CDR2 FNYEAQ (reference sequence). The CDR3 has 13 amino acids. The CDR3 loop is CASSKDRNTEAFF. DNA for the CDR3: TGTGCCAGCAGCAAGGACAGGAACACTGAAGCTTTCTTT.

The chain links TRBV5-1 to TRBJ1-4, with D uncertain. V lost 5 bases, J lost 0 bases, and 8 bases lay in between. Germline V CDR1 and CDR2: SGHRS, YFSETQ. The length of the CDR3 is 14 residues. The CDR3 spells CASSELATNEKLFF. CDR3 coding DNA: TGCGCCAGCAGTGAACTCGCAACTAATGAAAAACTGTTTTTT.

This clone appeared a single time. This rearrangement joins TRBV4-1 to TRBJ2-4; D is perhaps TRBD2 (7 bases). In germline, CDR1 is MGHRA, CDR2 YSYEKL. V lost 2 bases and J 1 base, leaving 15 bases between the germline ends. This CDR3 has 17 amino acids. DNA for the CDR3: TGCGCCAGCAGCCAACCGAGGGGGGGGAAGGCCAAAAACATTCAGTACTTC. Translation: CASSQPRGGKAKNIQYF.

The chain uses TRBV27 and TRBJ1-5, with 8 bases that match TRBD1. The CDR3 is made up of 16 amino acids. J gave up 2 bases and V 6 bases, and 9 bases lay outside the gene matches. CDR1 is MNHEY, CDR2 SMNVEV, per germline (reference sequence). The CDR3 region is CASSPGQGGGNQPQHF. Here the CDR3 DNA reads TGTGCCAGCAGCCCAGGACAGGGTGGGGGCAATCAGCCCCAGCATTTT.

The CDR3 loop is CASSKGQGFTGELFF. For the CDR3, the DNA is TGTGCCAGTAGTAAGGGACAGGGGTTCACCGGGGAGCTGTTTTTT. V and J are TRBV19 and TRBJ2-2; 10 positions agree with TRBD1. The length of the CDR3 is 15 residues. Trimming cost V 4 bases and J 4 bases; bases outside gene matches: 3. Germline-derived CDR1 and CDR2 are LNHDA and SQIVND (reference sequence).

The chain links TRBV30 to TRBJ1-2; 9 bases map to TRBD1. The CDR3 length is 14 residues. The V segment lost 5 bases and the J segment 2 bases; nucleotides outside the gene matches: 6. CDR1 GTSNPN and CDR2 SVGIG come from the germline V gene (reference sequence). The CDR3 coding sequence is TGTGCCTGGGGGACAGGGCTTTCGAACTATGGCTACACCTTC. It specifies CAWGTGLSNYGYTF.

The rearrangement joins TRBV28 to TRBJ1-5; D unresolved. The CDR3 contains 14 residues. Germline V gene lookup returns CDR1 MDHEN and CDR2 SYDVKM. Trimming cost V 6 bases and J 3 bases, with 12 bases left between them. The CDR3 here is CASRFGVFNQPQHF. The CDR3, as DNA: TGTGCCAGCAGATTTGGAGTCTTCAATCAGCCCCAGCATTTT.